Listed here are 17 T cell receptor beta chains from one sample, sequenced in a study of PD-L1 blockade in urothelial cancer. Method: immunoSEQ multiplex PCR; TCRdb's copy keeps in-frame clones and lacks some. The table lists roughly 38,000 clones, 82% of them singletons, with roughly 7.1% in the top ten. Time point of the sample: pretreatment peripheral blood. The specimen was PBMCs, collected around atezolizumab (anti-PD-L1) treatment. The receptors were sampled from a man between 60 and 75 years old with urothelial cancer.

This chain joins TRBV5-1 and TRBJ1-1; D gene unclear. With 4 bases removed from V and 11 bases from J, the gap between germline ends came to 24 bases. The germline gives CDR1 SGHRS, CDR2 YFSETQ. The CDR3 has 15 amino acids. The CDR3 protein is CASSQIGGSYSGAFF. The CDR3, as DNA: TGCGCCAGCAGCCAAATTGGAGGGTCTTATTCTGGGGCTTTCTTT.

The J gene is TRBJ1-3, the V gene TRBV28; D might be TRBD1 (6 bases). The CDR3 is made up of 16 amino acids. From germline, CDR1 is MDHEN and CDR2 SYDVKM. Trimming left V 3 bases short and J 0 bases short, with 12 bases between. Here the CDR3 DNA reads TGTGCCAGCAGTTTCCTGACAGGTTCCTCTGGAAACACCATATATTTT. Residues: CASSFLTGSSGNTIYF.

This clone was counted between two and nine times. The chain uses TRBV7-2 and TRBJ1-6; 7 bases map to TRBD1. Germline V CDR1 and CDR2: SGHTA, FQGNSA. The CDR3 spans 16 residues. The junction had 5 bases not matched to a gene; V was cut back by 4 bases and J by 2 bases. CDR3: CASSSHQGAYNSPLHF. Written as DNA, the CDR3 is TGTGCCAGCAGCTCGCACCAGGGGGCCTATAATTCACCCCTCCACTTT.

J is TRBJ1-5 and V is TRBV19; D gene uncertain. The V gene's germline CDR1 is LNHDA and CDR2 SQIVND (reference sequence). The CDR3 spans 14 residues. Trimming removed 5 bases from V and 5 bases from J, with 13 bases in between. The CDR3 is CASSFTLLDQPQHF. CDR3 DNA sequence: TGTGCCAGTAGTTTTACACTCCTAGATCAGCCCCAGCATTTT.

The genes are TRBV6-6 and TRBJ1-4, with D uncertain. Germline V lookup: CDR1 MNHNY, CDR2 SVGAGI (reference sequence). The CDR3 runs 14 residues. V was cut by 0 bases and J by 3 bases, with 5 bases left in between. The CDR3 reads CASSYSPANEKLFF. CDR3 nucleotides: TGTGCCAGCAGTTACTCACCGGCTAATGAAAAACTGTTTTTT.

V gene TRBV12-5 combines with J gene TRBJ2-3; perhaps TRBD1 as D (5 bases). This CDR3 comprises 13 residues. The V end lost 1 base, the J end lost 6 bases, and 8 bases lay between the germline ends. In germline, CDR1 is LGHNT, CDR2 FRNRAP. The CDR3 region is CASGLGGEDTQYF. DNA of the CDR3: TGTGCTAGTGGTTTGGGGGGCGAGGATACGCAGTATTTT.

This chain joins TRBV29-1 and TRBJ2-5; D gene ambiguous. The CDR3 runs 11 residues. Trimming cost V 3 bases and J 2 bases, with 4 bases left between them. The germline V gene encodes CDR1 SQVTM and CDR2 ANQGSEA. The CDR3 here is CSVDVQETQYF. In DNA form, the CDR3 reads TGCAGCGTTGATGTACAAGAGACCCAGTACTTC. Drawing the rest from reference TRBV29-1 and TRBJ2-5, the complete variable domain is SAVISQKPSRDICQRGTSLTIQCQVDSQVTMMFWYRQQPGQSLTLIATANQGSEATYESGFVIDKFPISRPNLTFSTLTVSNMSPEDSSIYLCSVDVQETQYFGPGTRLLVL.

The chain has TRBV23-1 and TRBJ2-1; D not resolved. TRBV23-1 is placed among ORFs of uncertain function. CDR3 length: 13 amino acids. Between the trimmed V and J ends, which lost 3 bases and 3 bases, there was a span of 6 bases. Written as DNA, the CDR3 is TGCGCCAGCAGTCATTTGTACTACAATGAGCAGTTCTTC. Translating it yields CASSHLYYNEQFF.

The J gene is TRBJ2-6, the V gene TRBV19, with 10 bases matching TRBD1. This CDR3 contains 18 residues. Germline assignment: CDR1 LNHDA and CDR2 SQIVND (reference sequence). V trimming: 6 bases; J trimming: 0 bases; junction bases outside the gene matches: 8. The CDR3 coding sequence is TGTGCCAGTAGCCCCGGGACAGGGGTGCACTCTGGGGCCAACGTCCTGACTTTC. Translation: CASSPGTGVHSGANVLTF. Variable domain in full (rest from reference TRBV19 and TRBJ2-6): DGGITQSPKYLFRKEGQNVTLSCEQNLNHDAMYWYRQDPGQGLRLIYYSQIVNDFQKGDIAEGYSVSREKKESFPLTVTSAQKNPTAFYLCASSPGTGVHSGANVLTFGAGSRLTVL.

The chain is built from TRBV6-6 and TRBJ2-7, with 8 bases lining up with TRBD2. With 8 bases clipped from V and 0 bases from J, the junction kept 9 bases outside the gene matches. The CDR3 has 15 residues. Germline V gene lookup returns CDR1 MNHNY and CDR2 SVGAGI (reference sequence). The CDR3 spells CASLLSGGFSYEQYF. Written as DNA, the CDR3 is TGTGCCAGCTTATTGAGCGGGGGATTCTCCTACGAGCAGTACTTC.

This clone was recorded once. This sequence joins TRBV7-3 and TRBJ2-1, with no clear D. Between the trimmed V and J ends, which lost 3 bases and 5 bases, there was a span of 8 bases. The germline gives CDR1 SGHTA, CDR2 FQGTGA. The CDR3 is made up of 13 amino acids. The CDR3 is CASSLIRDNEQFF. The CDR3 DNA reads as TGTGCCAGCAGCTTGATTAGAGACAATGAGCAGTTCTTC.

V gene TRBV27 combines with J gene TRBJ2-7, with unresolved D. The CDR3 loop spans 13 amino acids. V lost 5 bases and J 7 bases, leaving 15 bases between the germline ends. Germline V CDR1 and CDR2: MNHEY, SMNVEV (reference sequence). This chain's CDR3 is CASSPSRVMEQYF. CDR3 nucleotide sequence: TGTGCCAGCAGTCCCTCCCGGGTGATGGAGCAGTACTTC.

The chain combines TRBV10-3 with TRBJ1-1; a possible D gene is TRBD1 (6 bases). Germline V lookup: CDR1 ENHRY, CDR2 SYGVKD. Trimming shortened V by 5 bases and J by 4 bases, and 17 bases separated the two germline ends. The CDR3 is made up of 15 amino acids. The CDR3 reads CAISPPGGRATEAFF. CDR3 nucleotides: TGTGCCATCAGTCCCCCGGGGGGGCGAGCCACTGAAGCTTTCTTT.

V and J are TRBV10-3 and TRBJ1-2, with unresolved D. The germline V and J ends were trimmed by 0 bases and 0 bases, with 11 bases remaining between them. The CDR3 length is 16 residues. Per germline, CDR1 ENHRY and CDR2 SYGVKD. CDR3 nucleotides: TGTGCCATCAGTGAGTCCGTCAGGTGGGCTAACTATGGCTACACCTTC. Encoded protein: CAISESVRWANYGYTF.

The V gene is TRBV11-2, the J gene TRBJ2-7; 7 bases fit TRBD1. The V and J ends lost 4 bases and 7 bases, in that order; junction bases with no gene match: 13. This CDR3 is 15 amino acids long. Germline values: CDR1 SGHAT, CDR2 FQNNGV. The CDR3 loop reads CASSSTDWQGEEQYF. DNA of the CDR3: TGTGCCAGCAGCTCAACCGATTGGCAGGGGGAGGAGCAGTACTTC.

V and J are TRBV5-4 and TRBJ1-4, with 7 bases lining up with TRBD1. The junction had 10 bases not matched to a gene; V was cut back by 3 bases and J by 8 bases. The CDR3 sequence is 15 residues long. Germline V gives CDR1 SGHNT, CDR2 YYREEE (reference sequence). CDR3 sequence: CASSSRGRGEEKLFF. The CDR3 DNA is TGTGCCAGCAGCTCGAGGGGCAGGGGGGAGGAAAAACTGTTTTTT.

The CDR3 sequence: CASTGIGETQYF. In DNA, the CDR3 is TGTGCCAGTACAGGGATCGGCGAGACCCAGTACTTC. The chain is built from TRBV2 and TRBJ2-5; perhaps TRBD1 as D (6 bases). The V end was cut by 9 bases, the J end by 5 bases, with 13 bases between. CDR3 length: 12 amino acids. The germline CDR1 and CDR2 sequences are SNHLY and FYNNEI.